These 21 T cell receptor beta chains came from one sample sequenced in a study of T cell changes during pregnancy in multiple sclerosis. Sequencing used immunoSEQ multiplex PCR; TCRdb keeps in-frame clones, though not all of them. The table shows about 100,000 clones, with around 93% occurring only once. Specimen: peripheral blood, collected before pregnancy. Receptor source: a female donor with multiple sclerosis, enrolled in a pregnancy study.

CDR3 nucleotide sequence: TGTGCCAGCAGCCCCATGGGACAGGGTAGCAATCAGCCCCAGCATTTT. Its protein is CASSPMGQGSNQPQHF. The chain couples TRBV7-8 to TRBJ1-5; 9 nucleotides match TRBD1. The CDR3 is 16 amino acids. The V gene's germline CDR1 is SGHVS and CDR2 FQNEAQ. Trimming removed 5 bases from V and 0 bases from J; junction bases left unmatched: 5.

The chain couples TRBV27 to TRBJ2-3; D possibly corresponds to TRBD2 (5 bases). V was trimmed by 7 bases and J by 7 bases, leaving 21 bases between them. Looked up from germline, CDR1 is MNHEY and CDR2 is SMNVEV (reference sequence). The CDR3 sequence is 15 residues long. The DNA for the CDR3 is TGTGCCAGCATATCCGCTAGTAACGGGATGAATACGCAGTATTTT. Translating gives CASISASNGMNTQYF.

V is TRBV27 and J is TRBJ2-1, with TRBD2 matching over 7 bases. The CDR3 has 11 residues. In germline, CDR1 is MNHEY, CDR2 SMNVEV (reference sequence). The V segment lost 6 bases and the J segment 9 bases; nucleotides outside the gene matches: 2. The CDR3 reads CASSGGSEQFF. The DNA for the CDR3 is TGTGCCAGCAGCGGGGGGTCTGAGCAGTTCTTC.

The chain couples TRBV30 to TRBJ2-2, with 9 bases fitting TRBD2. CDR1 is GTSNPN and CDR2 is SVGIG in the germline V gene (reference sequence). The length of the CDR3 is 13 residues. With V trimmed by 4 bases and J by 9 bases, 6 bases remained unmatched. The CDR3 DNA reads as TGTGCCTGGACCGGTAGCGGGAGCCGGGAGCTGTTTTTT. It codes for CAWTGSGSRELFF.

This chain connects TRBV9 to TRBJ2-1, with TRBD1 matching over 7 bases. V trimming: 6 bases; J trimming: 1 base; junction bases outside the gene matches: 7. There are 15 residues in the CDR3. Germline V gene data show CDR1 as SGDLS and CDR2 as YYNGEE. The chain's CDR3 is CASNRGGGSYNEQFF. The DNA of the CDR3 is TGTGCCAGCAACAGGGGCGGAGGTTCCTACAATGAGCAGTTCTTC.

V and J are TRBV27 and TRBJ2-7, with 8 positions matching TRBD1. Germline values: CDR1 MNHEY, CDR2 SMNVEV (reference sequence). The V and J ends lost 10 bases and 3 bases, in that order; junction bases with no gene match: 11. CDR3 length: 14 residues. CDR3 region: CATGWTGSGYEQYF. CDR3 sequence (DNA): TGTGCCACCGGTTGGACAGGGAGCGGCTACGAGCAGTACTTC.

The rearrangement links TRBV19 to TRBJ2-1, with D possibly TRBD1 on 6 matching bases. V lost 6 bases, J lost 1 base, and 13 bases lay in between. The CDR3 totals 15 residues. Germline lookup yields CDR1 LNHDA and CDR2 SQIVND (reference sequence). In nucleotides, the CDR3 is TGTGCCAGTAGATTCGGGACATCTTCCTACAATGAGCAGTTCTTC. Encoded protein: CASRFGTSSYNEQFF.

This clone was observed a few times. The chain carries TRBV19 and TRBJ2-6; D is possibly TRBD1 (6 bases). Germline CDR1 LNHDA, CDR2 SQIVND (reference sequence). The CDR3 sequence is 17 residues long. Trimming cost V 8 bases and J 0 bases, with 17 bases left between them. CDR3 residues: CASRQVLGSSGANVLTF. The CDR3 DNA follows: TGTGCCAGTCGACAGGTCTTGGGGAGCTCTGGGGCCAACGTCCTGACTTTC.

V gene TRBV27 combines with J gene TRBJ2-7, with D unclear. This CDR3 is built from 15 residues. Between the trimmed V and J ends, which lost 3 bases and 2 bases, there was a span of 14 bases. The germline V gene has CDR1 MNHEY and CDR2 SMNVEV (reference sequence). CDR3: CASSLIGTAAYEQYF. The CDR3 DNA sequence: TGTGCCAGCAGTTTGATCGGTACCGCCGCCTACGAGCAGTACTTC.

In DNA form, the CDR3 reads TGTGCCATCTTAACAGAGACCTCCTACGAGCAGTACTTC. Its translation: CAILTETSYEQYF. The chain couples TRBV10-3 to TRBJ2-7; D is ambiguous. Germline-derived CDR1 and CDR2 are ENHRY and SYGVKD. V was shortened by 8 bases and J by 0 bases, with 11 bases between the two germline ends. The CDR3 covers 13 residues.

J is TRBJ2-3 and V is TRBV7-9, with 8 bases matching TRBD2. The germline gives CDR1 SEHNR, CDR2 FQNEAQ (reference sequence). This CDR3 has 16 amino acids. Unmatched junction bases numbered 16, after V lost 5 bases and J lost 9 bases. The CDR3 spells CASSEQLAEGLGTQYF. In DNA, the CDR3 is TGTGCCAGCAGCGAGCAACTAGCGGAGGGTTTAGGCACGCAGTATTTT.

The rearrangement links TRBV6-1 to TRBJ2-7, with D maybe TRBD1 (6 bases). V was trimmed by 10 bases and J by 1 base, leaving 17 bases between them. CDR3 length equals 14 residues. Germline CDR1 reads MNHNS; CDR2 reads SASEGT. The CDR3 bases are TGTGCCATCTCGGAGCAGGGGCTTTCCTACGAGCAGTACTTC. Its protein product is CAISEQGLSYEQYF.

This clone occurred a few times. The chain combines TRBV20-1 with TRBJ1-2, with 7 bases fitting TRBD1. Germline CDR1 DFQATT, CDR2 SNEGSKA (reference sequence). The CDR3 contains 11 residues. V was clipped by 3 bases and J by 8 bases; unmatched bases: 3. CDR3 nucleotides: TGCAGTGCTAGGCAGGGGGAAGGCTACACCTTC. Its protein is CSARQGEGYTF.

CDR3 nucleotides: TGTGCCATCAGCCGTATAGTGGATGGAGTTGGAGCTAACTATGGCTACACCTTC. This gives the protein CAISRIVDGVGANYGYTF. The V gene is TRBV10-3, the J gene TRBJ1-2; D call uncertain. CDR3 length: 18 residues. Germline V gives CDR1 ENHRY, CDR2 SYGVKD. The V gene lost 6 bases and the J gene lost 0 bases, with 23 bases spanning the gap.

The chain recombines TRBV11-2 with TRBJ2-1; D may be TRBD2 (5 bases). Trimming cost V 1 base and J 7 bases, with 11 bases left between them. CDR1 is SGHAT and CDR2 is FQNNGV in the germline V gene. The CDR3 contains 14 residues. CDR3 residues: CASSLGLTHNEQFF. The CDR3 DNA is TGTGCCAGCAGCTTAGGACTAACCCATAATGAGCAGTTCTTC.

V gene TRBV5-1 combines with J gene TRBJ2-2; 13 bases line up with TRBD2. The CDR3 totals 17 residues. J was trimmed by 0 bases and V by 5 bases; bases with no gene match: 4. CDR1 and CDR2 (germline): SGHRS, YFSETQ. CDR3 protein: CASSILAGGTNTGELFF. The CDR3 coding sequence is TGCGCCAGCAGTATACTAGCGGGAGGGACGAACACCGGGGAGCTGTTTTTT.

V and J are TRBV29-1 and TRBJ1-1; 8 bases match TRBD1. Germline V lookup: CDR1 SQVTM, CDR2 ANQGSEA. Unmatched junction bases numbered 14, after V lost 3 bases and J lost 8 bases. The CDR3 is made up of 15 amino acids. CDR3 bases: TGCAGCGTTGATGGGGGCGGGACAGGCTTGCAGGAAGCTTTCTTT. This codes for CSVDGGGTGLQEAFF.

This chain uses TRBV30 with TRBJ1-1; unclear D gene. Trimming removed 0 bases from V and 0 bases from J, with 8 bases in between. Germline V gene lookup returns CDR1 GTSNPN and CDR2 SVGIG (reference sequence). This CDR3 region has 14 residues. CDR3 nucleotide sequence: TGTGCCTGGAGTGTCAAAATCATGAACACTGAAGCTTTCTTT. Its protein product is CAWSVKIMNTEAFF.

The rearrangement joins TRBV19 to TRBJ1-1, with 7 bases identical to TRBD1. Trimming removed 6 bases from V and 4 bases from J; junction bases left unmatched: 2. The germline gives CDR1 LNHDA, CDR2 SQIVND (reference sequence). CDR3 length: 12 amino acids. The DNA of the CDR3 is TGTGCCAGTAGCCACAGGGGCACTGAAGCTTTCTTT. This encodes CASSHRGTEAFF.

The genes are TRBV6-1 and TRBJ1-3; D might be TRBD1 (6 bases). Trimming stripped 2 bases from V and 0 bases from J, with 17 bases between. The V gene's germline CDR1 is MNHNS and CDR2 SASEGT. The CDR3 has 18 amino acids. For the CDR3, the DNA is TGTGCCAGCAGTGAAAAAAGTGGGGGACATCTCTCTGGAAACACCATATATTTT. Protein sequence: CASSEKSGGHLSGNTIYF.

The genes are TRBV6-6 and TRBJ2-5; 15 bases match TRBD2. The CDR3 length is 16 residues. The V gene end was trimmed by 5 bases and the J gene end by 5 bases; junction bases not matched to a gene: 6. Germline CDR1 is MNHNY and CDR2 is SVGAGI (reference sequence). The CDR3 here is CASSQGLAGGSETQYF. CDR3 sequence (DNA): TGTGCCAGCAGTCAGGGACTAGCGGGAGGTAGTGAGACCCAGTACTTC.